The 20 T cell receptor beta chains presented below share a single source sample, sequenced in a study of immune evolution from preneoplasia to lung adenocarcinoma. Clones were sequenced by immunoSEQ multiplex PCR, and TCRdb holds only the in-frame ones, with some missing. The sample shows about 4,000 clones, about 85% of them seen only once. Sequenced input: FFPE minimally invasive lung adenocarcinoma tissue. The receptors originated from a donor older than 65 with lung adenocarcinoma.

The rearrangement links TRBV10-3 to TRBJ1-4; possibly TRBD1 for D (5 bases). Germline V CDR1 and CDR2: ENHRY, SYGVKD. This CDR3 contains 16 residues. V was shortened by 3 bases and J by 1 base, with 12 bases between the two germline ends. CDR3 sequence: CAISEEGIGTNEKLFF. DNA of the CDR3: TGTGCCATCAGTGAAGAGGGGATAGGAACTAATGAAAAACTGTTTTTT.

The rearrangement uses TRBV28 and TRBJ1-5; D ambiguous. The CDR3 contains 13 residues. Germline assignment: CDR1 MDHEN and CDR2 SYDVKM. The CDR3: CASYTTSRQPQHF. Here the CDR3 DNA reads TGTGCTTCCTATACGACGTCTCGTCAGCCCCAGCATTTT. Full variable domain (missing parts from reference TRBV28 and TRBJ1-5): DVKVTQSSRYLVKRTGEKVFLECVQDMDHENMFWYRQDPGLGLRLIYFSYDVKMKEKGDIPEGYSVSREKKERFSLILESASTNQTSMYLCASYTTSRQPQHFGDGTRLSIL.

V usage is TRBV7-9 and J usage is TRBJ2-1; D is perhaps TRBD1 (6 bases). Germline V lookup: CDR1 SEHNR, CDR2 FQNEAQ (reference sequence). Trimming took 6 bases from V and 4 from J, leaving 13 bases between them. CDR3 length: 14 amino acids. CDR3 bases: TGTGCCAGCAGACGACAGCAGGGGTACAATGAGCAGTTCTTC. Encoded protein: CASRRQQGYNEQFF.

V gene TRBV28 combines with J gene TRBJ2-3; 8 bases are shared with TRBD2. There are 16 residues in the CDR3. Germline lookup yields CDR1 MDHEN and CDR2 SYDVKM. V shed 8 bases, J shed 2 bases, and the junction held 12 bases outside the gene matches. The CDR3 sequence: CASPKSSGRNTDTQYF. The DNA of the CDR3 is TGTGCCAGCCCGAAATCTAGCGGGCGAAACACAGATACGCAGTATTTT.

The chain has TRBV7-9 and TRBJ2-3; TRBD2 matches 14 bases. V lost 5 bases, J lost 5 bases, and 6 bases stayed unmatched. This CDR3 region has 16 residues. Germline V gene sequence: CDR1 SEHNR, CDR2 FQNEAQ (reference sequence). The CDR3 loop reads CASSTGLAGDIDTQYF. The CDR3 DNA is TGTGCCAGCAGCACGGGACTAGCGGGAGATATAGATACGCAGTATTTT.

The rearrangement joins TRBV10-1 to TRBJ2-3; TRBD2 matches 7 bases. CDR1 WNHNN and CDR2 SYGVQD come from the germline V gene (reference sequence). V was pared by 11 bases and J by 1 base, with 6 bases of the junction left unmatched. The CDR3 is 13 amino acids. The CDR3 region has the DNA TGCGCCTCCCGCGGGAGCGGCACAGATACGCAGTATTTT. Its translation: CASRGSGTDTQYF.

The CDR3 nucleotides read TGCGCCAGCAGCCCAAGATTGATGAGGGAACACGAGACCCAGTACTTC. This encodes CASSPRLMREHETQYF. The chain employs TRBV4-1 and TRBJ2-5, with D possibly being TRBD2 (5 bases). Per the germline V gene, CDR1 is MGHRA and CDR2 is YSYEKL. Deletions cut 4 bases from V and 5 bases from J, with 20 bases between. CDR3 length: 16 amino acids.

V gene TRBV30 combines with J gene TRBJ1-1; D might be TRBD1 (6 bases). Germline V gene data show CDR1 as GTSNPN and CDR2 as SVGIG (reference sequence). The CDR3 is 13 amino acids. V lost 2 bases, J lost 5 bases, and 12 bases lay in between. In nucleotides, the CDR3 is TGTGCCTGGAGTTGGGGGGCAGGGACTGAAGCTTTCTTT. This translates into CAWSWGAGTEAFF.

Here the CDR3 reads CASSVEAGVNYEQYF. CDR3 in DNA: TGTGCCAGCAGTGTTGAGGCGGGAGTTAACTACGAGCAGTACTTC. This chain links TRBV6-4 with TRBJ2-7; the match to TRBD2 covers 7 bases. The germline gives CDR1 MRHNA, CDR2 SNTAGT. There are 15 residues in the CDR3. V was pared by 4 bases and J by 3 bases, with 9 bases of the junction left unmatched.

The rearrangement joins TRBV5-1 to TRBJ1-1, with TRBD1 as a possible D gene (5 bases). The germline V gene has CDR1 SGHRS and CDR2 YFSETQ. V gave up 5 bases and J gave up 6 bases, with 17 bases separating them. The CDR3 runs 14 residues. The chain's CDR3 is CASRGDGEGAEAFF. DNA of the CDR3: TGCGCCAGCAGAGGGGACGGGGAGGGTGCTGAAGCTTTCTTT.

The chain carries TRBV18 and TRBJ1-5; D gene uncertain. Germline V CDR1 and CDR2: KGHSH, LQKENI. Trimming shortened V by 5 bases and J by 5 bases, and 10 bases separated the two germline ends. The CDR3 consists of 13 residues. The CDR3 coding sequence is TGTGCCAGCTCATCAGACGGAGATCAGCCCCAGCATTTT. Its protein product is CASSSDGDQPQHF.

The genes are TRBV5-4 and TRBJ2-1; the match to TRBD1 covers 8 bases. V was pared by 5 bases and J by 6 bases, with 7 bases of the junction left unmatched. The CDR3 is 14 residues long. Germline V gives CDR1 SGHNT, CDR2 YYREEE (reference sequence). The CDR3 protein is CASSPDRAINEQFF. The CDR3 DNA is TGTGCCAGCAGTCCGGACAGGGCTATCAATGAGCAGTTCTTC. Full variable domain (outside the CDR3, taken from reference TRBV5-4 and TRBJ2-1): ETGVTQSPTHLIKTRGQQVTLRCSSQSGHNTVSWYQQALGQGPQFIFQYYREEENGRGNFPPRFSGLQFPNYSSELNVNALELDDSALYLCASSPDRAINEQFFGPGTRLTVL.

This clone was counted a few times. This rearrangement joins TRBV6-1 to TRBJ2-2; D call uncertain. This CDR3 has 14 residues. The V gene lost 7 bases and the J gene lost 5 bases, with 14 bases spanning the gap. CDR1 is MNHNS, CDR2 SASEGT, per germline. Here the CDR3 DNA reads TGTGCCAGCATTGGTGGTATTATAACCGGGGAGCTGTTTTTT. The encoded protein is CASIGGIITGELFF.

The V call is TRBV30, the J call TRBJ2-7, with D unclear. The CDR3 length is 12 residues. Trimming took off 4 bases at V and 2 bases at J, with 9 bases between the two ends. CDR1 is GTSNPN and CDR2 is SVGIG in the germline V gene (reference sequence). The CDR3 loop is CAWTGSTYEQYF. DNA of the CDR3: TGTGCCTGGACTGGCAGTACCTACGAGCAGTACTTC.

The chain recombines TRBV5-1 with TRBJ2-3, with 12 bases identical to TRBD2. The CDR3 is 17 residues long. V gave up 0 bases and J gave up 9 bases; unmatched junction bases: 11. The germline V gene has CDR1 SGHRS and CDR2 YFSETQ. Here the CDR3 DNA reads TGCGCCAGCAGCTTGGCTTCTAGCGGGAGGGCCGGGGGCACGCAGTATTTT. It is translated as CASSLASSGRAGGTQYF.

The rearrangement uses TRBV18 and TRBJ2-5, with D possibly called TRBD1 or TRBD2 (5 bases each). V was shortened by 3 bases and J by 4 bases, with 12 bases between the two germline ends. The CDR3 consists of 14 residues. Per the germline V gene, CDR1 is KGHSH and CDR2 is LQKENI. The CDR3 coding sequence is TGTGCCAGCTCACCTCCGGGACGGTCAGAGACCCAGTACTTC. This encodes CASSPPGRSETQYF.

V gene TRBV7-3 combines with J gene TRBJ2-1, with TRBD2 as a possible D gene (6 bases). The CDR3 sequence is 16 residues long. CDR1 and CDR2 from the germline V gene are SGHTA and FQGTGA. V lost 0 bases and J lost 3, with 12 bases in between. This chain's CDR3 is CASSLTPGLSYNEQFF. DNA for the CDR3: TGTGCCAGCAGCTTAACCCCGGGACTCAGCTACAATGAGCAGTTCTTC.

The chain employs TRBV18 and TRBJ1-4; D is unclear. The CDR3 is made up of 12 amino acids. Trimming cost V 2 bases and J 8 bases, with 6 bases left between them. Germline CDR1 is KGHSH and CDR2 is LQKENI. This chain's CDR3 is CASSPSEEKLFF. CDR3 nucleotide sequence: TGTGCCAGCTCACCAAGCGAAGAAAAACTGTTTTTT.

The rearrangement joins TRBV27 to TRBJ1-5; D unclear. The CDR3 totals 14 residues. CDR1 MNHEY and CDR2 SMNVEV come from the germline V gene (reference sequence). Trimming pared 0 bases from V and 3 bases from J, leaving 6 bases between. Written as DNA, the CDR3 is TGTGCCAGCAGTTTATCGCCCCACAATCAGCCCCAGCATTTT. Its translation: CASSLSPHNQPQHF.

The rearrangement joins TRBV30 to TRBJ1-1; 8 bases map to TRBD1. The V gene's germline CDR1 is GTSNPN and CDR2 SVGIG (reference sequence). Trimming removed 4 bases from V and 2 bases from J; junction bases left unmatched: 27. This CDR3 is built from 21 residues. The CDR3 region has the DNA TGTGCCTGGAATCAAATCGTCCTCCGACAGGGGCGGTTTTGGACTAACACTGAAGCTTTCTTT. Its protein is CAWNQIVLRQGRFWTNTEAFF. Full variable domain (missing parts from reference TRBV30 and TRBJ1-1): SQTIHQWPATLVQPVGSPLSLECTVEGTSNPNLYWYRQAAGRGLQLLFYSVGIGQISSEVPQNLSASRPQDRQFILSSKKLLLSDSGFYLCAWNQIVLRQGRFWTNTEAFFGQGTRLTVV.